A single sample gave rise to the 8 T cell receptor beta chains below, sequenced in a study of T-cell reconstitution after alpha-beta-depleted transplantation in children. A library of TCRbeta sequences, prepared with unique molecular identifiers, was generated. One entry per CDR3 protein results from TCRdb running MiXCR on the PCR reads. The sample shows approximately 300,000 distinct CDR3 sequences, about a tenth of them seen only once. The sample here was PBMCs, taken before TCRalphabeta/CD19-depleted stem cell transplant. The source is a boy in the first two years of life with acute myeloid leukemia, due to receive a stem cell transplant.

This clonotype was detected many times. This rearrangement joins TRBV11-1 to TRBJ2-3; TRBD1 matches 9 bases. The CDR3 sequence is 14 residues long. With V trimmed by 5 bases and J by 4 bases, 4 bases remained unmatched. The V gene's germline CDR1 is SGHAT and CDR2 FQDESV (reference sequence). The CDR3 DNA reads as TGTGCCAGCAGCCCCCGGGACAGGGCAGATACGCAGTATTTT. Its translation: CASSPRDRADTQYF. Full variable domain (outside the CDR3, taken from reference TRBV11-1 and TRBJ2-3): EAEVAQSPRYKITEKSQAVAFWCDPISGHATLYWYRQILGQGPELLVQFQDESVVDDSQLPKDRFSAERLKGVDSTLKIQPAELGDSAMYLCASSPRDRADTQYFGPGTRLTVL.

Ten or more counts support this clonotype. The chain couples TRBV20-1 to TRBJ2-7; maybe TRBD1 (6 bases). Germline CDR1 is DFQATT and CDR2 is SNEGSKA (reference sequence). Between the trimmed V and J ends, which lost 3 bases and 4 bases, there was a span of 7 bases. The length of the CDR3 is 11 residues. The CDR3 DNA follows: TGCAGTGCTAGGGGGGCATACGAGCAGTACTTC. Protein product: CSARGAYEQYF.

This clonotype was observed at least ten times. The chain joins TRBV28 to TRBJ2-7; tentative D call: TRBD1 (5 bases). The V end was cut by 4 bases, the J end by 0 bases, with 10 bases between. The CDR3 has 14 amino acids. Looked up from germline, CDR1 is MDHEN and CDR2 is SYDVKM. The CDR3 bases are TGTGCCAGCAGTTGGGCAGGGTCCTCCTACGAGCAGTACTTC. The encoded protein is CASSWAGSSYEQYF.

This clonotype was recorded at least ten times. The chain joins TRBV5-1 to TRBJ2-5; D gene ambiguous. From germline, CDR1 is SGHRS and CDR2 YFSETQ. CDR3 length equals 13 residues. V was pared by 5 bases and J by 2 bases, with 10 bases between. The CDR3 spells CASSGRAQETQYF. Written as DNA, the CDR3 is TGCGCCAGCAGTGGCCGGGCACAAGAGACCCAGTACTTC.

The gene calls are TRBV20-1 and TRBJ2-1, with 16 bases identical to TRBD2. CDR1 is DFQATT, CDR2 SNEGSKA, per germline (reference sequence). The CDR3 is 18 residues long. With V trimmed by 6 bases and J by 4 bases, 12 bases remained unmatched. The CDR3 here is CSALGLAGGPVGYNEQFF. DNA of the CDR3: TGCAGTGCACTGGGACTAGCGGGAGGGCCGGTGGGTTACAATGAGCAGTTCTTC.

This clonotype was counted ten times or more. The gene calls are TRBV18 and TRBJ2-2; possibly TRBD1 for D (6 bases). The CDR3 sequence is 15 residues long. Germline V gives CDR1 KGHSH, CDR2 LQKENI. Trimming removed 6 bases at V and 1 base at J, with 12 bases between. In DNA, the CDR3 is TGTGCCAGCTCCTCGACAGGAGGGAACACCGGGGAGCTGTTTTTT. It codes for CASSSTGGNTGELFF.

V gene TRBV12-3 or TRBV12-4 combines with J gene TRBJ2-4, with a weak D call TRBD1 (5 bases). The ends were cut back, 7 bases at V and 0 bases at J, with 16 bases in the middle. This CDR3 region has 16 residues. This CDR3 is CASTLGARLAKNIQYF. For the CDR3, the DNA is TGTGCCAGCACCCTAGGGGCTAGGCTAGCCAAAAACATTCAGTACTTC.

This clonotype was picked up one time. The rearrangement joins TRBV28 to TRBJ1-5; 7 bases match TRBD1. CDR1 and CDR2 from the germline V gene are MDHEN and SYDVKM. V lost 6 bases to trimming and J lost 5 bases; unmatched junction nucleotides: 10. This CDR3 has 15 amino acids. CDR3 in DNA: TGTGCCAGCAGCGGATACAGGGGTGCATATCAGCCCCAGCATTTT. Its translation is CASSGYRGAYQPQHF.